The 24 T cell receptor beta chains listed next were all sequenced from one sample in a study of technical replicates of blood from several donors. The repertoire was sequenced with immunoSEQ multiplex PCR; TCRdb's copy has only in-frame clones and lacks some. The table records about 97,000 clones, 90% to 97% of them present only once. The sequenced sample consisted of T cells isolated from PBMCs. These receptors came from a human donor in good health.

V gene TRBV5-1 combines with J gene TRBJ2-1; the match to TRBD2 covers 13 bases. Losses at the gene ends were 2 bases for V and 7 bases for J; bases not matched to a gene: 3. This CDR3 region has 15 residues. The germline V gene has CDR1 SGHRS and CDR2 YFSETQ. The CDR3 region has the DNA TGCGCCAGCAGCTTACTAGCGGGAGGGACGAATGAGCAGTTCTTC. Encoded protein: CASSLLAGGTNEQFF.

The chain is built from TRBV27 and TRBJ1-2; 10 nucleotides line up with TRBD1. The CDR3 is made up of 18 amino acids. Germline V gene data show CDR1 as MNHEY and CDR2 as SMNVEV (reference sequence). Unmatched junction bases numbered 17, after V lost 5 bases and J lost 5 bases. DNA for the CDR3: TGTGCCAGCAGTCCGCGAACTCGGACAGGGGGTACCCAATATGGCTACACCTTC. Translated: CASSPRTRTGGTQYGYTF.

The V gene is TRBV19, the J gene TRBJ2-1; 7 bases agree with TRBD2. The CDR3 sequence is 14 residues long. Germline values: CDR1 LNHDA, CDR2 SQIVND (reference sequence). The junction had 6 bases not matched to a gene; V was cut back by 3 bases and J by 7 bases. The CDR3 sequence: CASSITGGGNEQFF. The CDR3 DNA reads as TGTGCCAGTAGTATTACGGGAGGAGGAAATGAGCAGTTCTTC.

The chain links TRBV7-3 to TRBJ1-2; D ambiguous. CDR1 SGHTA and CDR2 FQGTGA come from the germline V gene. V dropped 1 base and J dropped 3 bases, with 12 bases sitting between them. The CDR3 spans 15 residues. The CDR3 loop reads CASSLIRPDYYGYTF. The CDR3 region has the DNA TGTGCCAGCAGCTTAATTAGGCCGGACTACTATGGCTACACCTTC.

The J gene is TRBJ1-4, the V gene TRBV5-1, with D uncertain. The CDR3 has 14 amino acids. V was pared by 1 base and J by 4 bases, with 8 bases between. CDR1 and CDR2 (germline): SGHRS, YFSETQ. CDR3 region: CASSLIPGNEKLFF. The CDR3 coding sequence is TGCGCCAGCAGCTTGATTCCGGGTAATGAAAAACTGTTTTTT.

The chain carries TRBV28 and TRBJ2-3; the D gene is possibly TRBD1 (6 bases). The germline CDR1 and CDR2 sequences are MDHEN and SYDVKM. The CDR3 is 16 amino acids. The V gene lost 1 base and the J gene lost 2 bases, with 13 bases spanning the gap. The CDR3 nucleotides are TGTGCCAGCAGTTTATCTCGGACAGATATCACAGATACGCAGTATTTT. It translates to CASSLSRTDITDTQYF.

The V gene is TRBV11-2, the J gene TRBJ2-3; TRBD2 aligns across 9 bases. Germline CDR1 reads SGHAT; CDR2 reads FQNNGV. Trimming removed 5 bases from V and 4 bases from J; junction bases left unmatched: 10. This CDR3 region has 16 residues. CDR3 sequence: CASSVDGAGGADTQYF. In DNA, the CDR3 is TGTGCCAGCAGCGTGGATGGGGCGGGAGGGGCAGATACGCAGTATTTT.

The chain combines TRBV5-1 with TRBJ2-1, with 9 nucleotides matching TRBD2. V dropped 0 bases and J dropped 10; count of bases not matched to a gene: 11. The germline CDR1 and CDR2 sequences are SGHRS and YFSETQ. This CDR3 contains 16 residues. This chain's CDR3 is CASSLDQASGRIEQFF. The CDR3 DNA is TGCGCCAGCAGCTTGGATCAAGCCAGCGGGAGGATAGAGCAGTTCTTC.

The chain has TRBV27 and TRBJ2-7; perhaps TRBD1 as D (6 bases). The germline V gene has CDR1 MNHEY and CDR2 SMNVEV (reference sequence). V lost 4 bases and J lost 3, with 13 bases in between. There are 14 residues in the CDR3. The CDR3 is CASSSGTPNYEQYF. DNA for the CDR3: TGTGCCAGCAGTTCCGGGACACCAAACTACGAGCAGTACTTC.

The chain links TRBV15 to TRBJ2-1; the D gene is possibly TRBD1 (6 bases). The V end lost 3 bases, the J end lost 10 bases, and 13 bases lay between the germline ends. Per germline, CDR1 LNHNV and CDR2 YYDKDF (reference sequence). This CDR3 is 13 amino acids long. CDR3 loop: CATSSQGFREQFF. The CDR3 DNA reads TGTGCCACCAGCAGTCAGGGGTTTAGAGAGCAGTTCTTC.

The chain links TRBV15 to TRBJ1-1; D not certain. There are 14 residues in the CDR3. The ends were cut back, 4 bases at V and 5 bases at J, with 14 bases in the middle. The V gene's germline CDR1 is LNHNV and CDR2 YYDKDF (reference sequence). The DNA for the CDR3 is TGTGCCACCAGCACACCCCCCAGGAATACTGAAGCTTTCTTT. Protein: CATSTPPRNTEAFF.

Only one count was recorded for this clone. An end of the junction differs from the germline gene, which may be a read error. The chain combines TRBV7-7 with TRBJ2-7, with 7 bases identical to TRBD1. Germline lookup yields CDR1 SSHAT and CDR2 FNYEAQ (reference sequence). This CDR3 has 14 amino acids. The CDR3 bases are TGTGCTAGCAGCTTAGTGGCCACAGGGGCCGAGCAGTACTTC. This codes for CASSLVATGAEQYF.

The chain uses TRBV4-1 and TRBJ2-1; TRBD2 aligns across 11 bases. This CDR3 contains 18 residues. V dropped 1 base and J dropped 4; count of bases not matched to a gene: 9. Germline CDR1 is MGHRA and CDR2 is YSYEKL. Written as DNA, the CDR3 is TGCGCCAGCAGCCAAGGGAAGGCTAGCGGGAGGTATTACAATGAGCAGTTCTTC. It codes for CASSQGKASGRYYNEQFF.

The gene calls are TRBV7-3 and TRBJ1-2; 9 bases fit TRBD1. V trimming: 2 bases; J trimming: 4 bases; junction bases outside the gene matches: 5. The CDR3 totals 15 residues. Per the germline V gene, CDR1 is SGHTA and CDR2 is FQGTGA. CDR3 DNA: TGTGCCAGCAGCTTAGTTAAGACAGGGGGCTATGGCTACACCTTC. As protein: CASSLVKTGGYGYTF.

This chain joins TRBV6-6 and TRBJ1-2; D perhaps matches TRBD1 (5 bases). V gave up 0 bases and J gave up 3 bases, with 11 bases separating them. There are 15 residues in the CDR3. Per germline, CDR1 MNHNY and CDR2 SVGAGI (reference sequence). The CDR3 region is CASSYSMGGDYGYTF. CDR3 nucleotides: TGTGCCAGCAGTTACTCGATGGGGGGTGACTATGGCTACACCTTC.

This sequence joins TRBV5-1 and TRBJ2-1; TRBD2 is a possible D gene (6 bases). V lost 4 bases, J lost 10 bases, and 18 bases lay in between. This CDR3 has 14 residues. Germline CDR1 is SGHRS and CDR2 is YFSETQ. The CDR3 DNA follows: TGCGCCAGCAGCGACGGGAGCATTCCCAGGGAGCAGTTCTTC. Residues: CASSDGSIPREQFF.

The gene calls are TRBV4-2 and TRBJ2-1, with D possibly matching TRBD2 (6 bases). The CDR3 totals 17 residues. V lost 4 bases and J 4 bases, leaving 20 bases between the germline ends. CDR1 LGHNA and CDR2 YNFKEQ come from the germline V gene. CDR3 in amino acids: CASSPVGGDSLYNEQFF. CDR3 DNA sequence: TGTGCCAGCAGCCCCGTCGGAGGGGACTCTCTTTACAATGAGCAGTTCTTC.

The J gene is TRBJ1-4, the V gene TRBV5-1; the D is unclear. CDR1 SGHRS and CDR2 YFSETQ come from the germline V gene. This CDR3 region has 14 residues. The V end lost 1 base, the J end lost 7 bases, and 11 bases lay between the germline ends. The DNA of the CDR3 is TGCGCCAGCAGCTTGTCGGGAGGTGGTGAAAAACTGTTTTTT. Translation gives CASSLSGGGEKLFF.

The chain recombines TRBV25-1 with TRBJ1-6; maybe TRBD1 (5 bases). Germline CDR1 MGHDK, CDR2 SYGVNS. This CDR3 region has 16 residues. V shed 0 bases and J shed 10 bases, with 16 bases lying between them. The CDR3 DNA reads TGTGCCAGCAGTGAATATATGGCAGGGTCGGCGTCACCCCTCCACTTT. Translated, it gives CASSEYMAGSASPLHF.

The chain recombines TRBV29-1 with TRBJ1-2, with a possible D match to TRBD1 (5 bases). Looked up from germline, CDR1 is SQVTM and CDR2 is ANQGSEA. The CDR3 sequence is 12 residues long. V dropped 6 bases and J dropped 3 bases, with 11 bases sitting between them. The CDR3 loop is CSVIDSHYGYTF. The CDR3, as DNA: TGCAGCGTAATAGACAGTCACTATGGCTACACCTTC.

The chain uses TRBV6-4 and TRBJ1-5; D gene uncertain. This CDR3 comprises 17 residues. V lost 1 base and J lost 2, with 15 bases in between. Germline CDR1 and CDR2: MRHNA and SNTAGT. The CDR3 DNA sequence: TGTGCCAGCAGTGACTTCGGTTTCGTCTTGGGCAATCAGCCCCAGCATTTT. Its protein product is CASSDFGFVLGNQPQHF.

This chain joins TRBV27 and TRBJ1-1, with 7 bases identical to TRBD1. Germline trimming cut 4 bases from V and 8 bases from J; bases unmatched to any gene: 7. Germline V gene data show CDR1 as MNHEY and CDR2 as SMNVEV (reference sequence). The CDR3 consists of 13 residues. The CDR3 loop is CASSWDGQVEAFF. In nucleotides, the CDR3 is TGTGCCAGCAGTTGGGATGGACAGGTCGAAGCTTTCTTT.

The chain recombines TRBV6-1 with TRBJ1-5, with no clear D. This CDR3 has 16 residues. Germline loops: CDR1 MNHNS, CDR2 SASEGT. The germline V and J ends were trimmed by 4 bases and 4 bases, with 17 bases remaining between them. The CDR3 sequence: CASSGISQVANQPQHF. The DNA for the CDR3 is TGTGCCAGCAGTGGAATTAGTCAGGTTGCTAATCAGCCCCAGCATTTT.

The chain has TRBV19 and TRBJ2-7; TRBD2 might be the D (5 bases). V was shortened by 3 bases and J by 4 bases, with 10 bases between the two germline ends. Germline CDR1 reads LNHDA; CDR2 reads SQIVND (reference sequence). The CDR3 has 13 amino acids. CDR3 residues: CASSIAGGYEQYF. Here the CDR3 DNA reads TGTGCCAGTAGTATTGCCGGCGGGTACGAGCAGTACTTC.